Each of the 4 T cell receptor beta chains below was sequenced from the same sample in a study of blood T cells in healthy people across ages. Primed by a sample-barcoded 5' primer and a J-beta primer mix, a second PCR proceeded for 7 to 11 cycles. TCRdb called the 5' RACE reads again in MiXCR, with one record for every CDR3 protein. The table has roughly 680,000 distinct CDR3 sequences, roughly 21% seen once; the top ten hold under 4%. The source material was blood. All receptors derive from a man aged 65 to 79 in good health.

The V and J genes are TRBV4-1 and TRBJ2-4, with D perhaps assigned TRBD1 or TRBD2 (5 bases each). The CDR3 covers 19 residues. Germline lookup yields CDR1 MGHRA and CDR2 YSYEKL. V gave up 1 base and J gave up 3 bases, with 22 bases separating them. The CDR3 DNA is TGCGCCAGCAGCCAAGTTCACGTTCCGGGGACCTGGGGCAAAAACATTCAGTACTTC. This gives the protein CASSQVHVPGTWGKNIQYF.

The chain joins TRBV9 to TRBJ2-6, with 8 bases aligning to TRBD2. CDR1 is SGDLS and CDR2 is YYNGEE in the germline V gene. The trim removed 3 bases at V and 1 base at J, leaving 12 bases unmatched. There are 19 residues in the CDR3. In DNA form, the CDR3 reads TGTGCCAGCAGCGCCCTACTAGCGGTCCCTGGATCTGGGGCCAACGTCCTGACTTTC. Translated: CASSALLAVPGSGANVLTF.

Only a few counts were recorded for this clonotype. The chain is built from TRBV30 and TRBJ2-5; 10 bases agree with TRBD1. With 3 bases clipped from V and 3 bases from J, the junction kept 7 bases outside the gene matches. Germline assignment: CDR1 GTSNPN and CDR2 SVGIG (reference sequence). CDR3 size: 15 residues. The CDR3 DNA sequence: TGTGCCTGGAGGCCGGACGGGACAGGGGAAGAGACCCAGTACTTC. Residues: CAWRPDGTGEETQYF.

The V gene is TRBV6-1, the J gene TRBJ2-7; the D is unclear. TRBJ2-1 matches the DNA end more closely, so the J call is doubtful. The CDR3 runs 20 residues. Germline V gene data show CDR1 as MNHNS and CDR2 as SASEGT. Here the CDR3 reads CASSDRPSLRFAKISYEQFF. CDR3 in DNA: TGTGCCAGCAGTGACCGACCCTCTCTCAGGTTTGCGAAGATCTCATACGAGCAGTTCTTC.